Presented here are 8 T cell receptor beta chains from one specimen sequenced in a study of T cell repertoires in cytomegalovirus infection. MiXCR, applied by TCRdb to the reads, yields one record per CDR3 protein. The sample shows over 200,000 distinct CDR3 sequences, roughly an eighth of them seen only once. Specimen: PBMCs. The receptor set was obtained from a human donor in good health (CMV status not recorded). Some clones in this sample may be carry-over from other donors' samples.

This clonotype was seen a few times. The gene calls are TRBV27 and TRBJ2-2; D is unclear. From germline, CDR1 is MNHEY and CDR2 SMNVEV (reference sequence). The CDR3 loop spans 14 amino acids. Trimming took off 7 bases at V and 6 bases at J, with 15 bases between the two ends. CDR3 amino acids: CASTDRRPPGELFF. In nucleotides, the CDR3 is TGTGCCAGCACCGATAGAAGACCACCCGGGGAGCTGTTTTTT.

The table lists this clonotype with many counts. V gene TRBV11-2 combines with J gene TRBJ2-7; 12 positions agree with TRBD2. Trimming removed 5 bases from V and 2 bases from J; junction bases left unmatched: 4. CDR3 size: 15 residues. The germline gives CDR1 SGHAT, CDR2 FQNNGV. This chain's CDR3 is CASSPGLAGTYEQYF. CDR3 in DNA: TGTGCCAGCAGCCCAGGACTAGCGGGGACCTACGAGCAGTACTTC. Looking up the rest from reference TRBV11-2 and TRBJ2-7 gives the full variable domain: EAGVAQSPRYKIIEKRQSVAFWCNPISGHATLYWYQQILGQGPKLLIQFQNNGVVDDSQLPKDRFSAERLKGVDSTLKIQPAKLEDSAVYLCASSPGLAGTYEQYFGPGTRLTVT.

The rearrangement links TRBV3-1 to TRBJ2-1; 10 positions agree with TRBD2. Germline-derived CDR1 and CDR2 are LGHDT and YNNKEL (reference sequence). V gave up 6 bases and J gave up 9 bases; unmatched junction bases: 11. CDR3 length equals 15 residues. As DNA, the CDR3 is TGTGCCAGCAGTCTCAGGCCAGCGGGAGGGGGTGAGCAGTTCTTC. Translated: CASSLRPAGGGEQFF.

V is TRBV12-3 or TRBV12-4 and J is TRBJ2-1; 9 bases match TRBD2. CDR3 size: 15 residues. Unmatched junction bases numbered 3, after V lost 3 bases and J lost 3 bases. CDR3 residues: CASSFGGGGYNEQFF. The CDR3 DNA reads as TGTGCCAGCAGTTTCGGCGGGGGGGGCTACAATGAGCAGTTCTTC.

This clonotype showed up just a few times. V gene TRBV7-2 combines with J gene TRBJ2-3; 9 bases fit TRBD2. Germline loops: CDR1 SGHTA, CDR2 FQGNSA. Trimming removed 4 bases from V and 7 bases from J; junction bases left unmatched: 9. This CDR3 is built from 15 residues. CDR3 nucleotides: TGTGCCAGCAGCTCTAGCGGGGACCTTGGGTATACGCAGTATTTT. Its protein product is CASSSSGDLGYTQYF.

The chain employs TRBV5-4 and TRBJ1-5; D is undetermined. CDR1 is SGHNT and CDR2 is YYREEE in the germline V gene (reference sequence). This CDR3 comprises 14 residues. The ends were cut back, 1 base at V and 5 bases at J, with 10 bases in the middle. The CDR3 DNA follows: TGTGCCAGCAGCTTGTGGGGTACCGATCAGCCCCAGCATTTT. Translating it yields CASSLWGTDQPQHF.

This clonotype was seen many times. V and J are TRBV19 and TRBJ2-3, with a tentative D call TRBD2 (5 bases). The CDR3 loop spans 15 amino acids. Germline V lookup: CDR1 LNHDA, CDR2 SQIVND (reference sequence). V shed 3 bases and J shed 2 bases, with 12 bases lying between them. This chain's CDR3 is CASSILGGSTDTQYF. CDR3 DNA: TGTGCCAGTAGTATCTTAGGCGGGTCCACAGATACGCAGTATTTT.

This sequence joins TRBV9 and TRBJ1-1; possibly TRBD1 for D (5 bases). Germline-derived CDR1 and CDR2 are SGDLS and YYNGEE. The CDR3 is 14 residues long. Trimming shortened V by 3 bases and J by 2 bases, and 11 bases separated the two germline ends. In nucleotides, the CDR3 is TGTGCCAGCAGCGGGGGGATAGGAAACACTGAAGCTTTCTTT. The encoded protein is CASSGGIGNTEAFF.